These 25 T cell receptor beta chains share one sample of origin, sequenced in a study of T cell responses to AZD1222 COVID-19 vaccine. Repertoires were generated with immunoSEQ multiplex PCR, while TCRdb's copy carries only in-frame clones and drops some. There are 180,000 or so clones in the sample; around 95% occur only once, and about 0.6% lies in the top ten. The sample in question was peripheral blood, obtained on day 0 of AZD1222 vaccination. All receptors come from an adult in good health.

This clone was observed once. The chain has TRBV5-1 and TRBJ1-1; D possibly corresponds to TRBD1 (5 bases). Germline CDR1 reads SGHRS; CDR2 reads YFSETQ. The CDR3 is 15 amino acids. V lost 1 base and J lost 2, with 12 bases in between. Here the CDR3 reads CASSLSGAENTEAFF. CDR3 bases: TGCGCCAGCAGCTTGAGTGGGGCTGAAAACACTGAAGCTTTCTTT.

This chain connects TRBV12-3 or TRBV12-4 to TRBJ1-2; TRBD1 might be the D (5 bases). V dropped 1 base and J dropped 3 bases, with 6 bases sitting between them. This CDR3 region has 13 residues. The CDR3 sequence is CASSLGQHYGYTF. In DNA, the CDR3 is TGTGCCAGCAGTTTAGGACAGCACTATGGCTACACCTTC.

The CDR3 nucleotides read TGTGCCAGCAGCTTCGTGTTGGGGGACACTGAAGCTTTCTTT. It encodes CASSFVLGDTEAFF. V and J are TRBV7-2 and TRBJ1-1; weak D call: TRBD1 (5 bases). The CDR3 consists of 14 residues. In germline, CDR1 is SGHTA, CDR2 FQGNSA. V lost 3 bases and J 3 bases, leaving 11 bases between the germline ends.

The chain couples TRBV27 to TRBJ1-2; D unclear. CDR1 is MNHEY and CDR2 is SMNVEV in the germline V gene (reference sequence). The CDR3 has 13 residues. Trimming removed 5 bases at V and 4 bases at J, with 11 bases between. The CDR3: CASSAQQFYGYTF. The CDR3 nucleotides are TGTGCCAGCAGTGCCCAACAATTCTATGGCTACACCTTC.

The rearrangement joins TRBV30 to TRBJ1-5; possibly TRBD1 for D (5 bases). Germline V lookup: CDR1 GTSNPN, CDR2 SVGIG (reference sequence). This CDR3 is 13 amino acids long. V dropped 3 bases and J dropped 2 bases, with 8 bases sitting between them. The CDR3 here is CAWRVGGNQPQHF. CDR3 bases: TGTGCCTGGAGAGTAGGGGGCAATCAGCCCCAGCATTTT.

The chain combines TRBV10-1 with TRBJ2-1; the match to TRBD2 covers 9 bases. This CDR3 region has 16 residues. The V segment lost 4 bases and the J segment 2 bases; nucleotides outside the gene matches: 6. The germline gives CDR1 WNHNN, CDR2 SYGVQD (reference sequence). The CDR3 nucleotides read TGCGCCAGCAGTGGGGGGAGCGGGAGGACCTACAATGAGCAGTTCTTC. Encoded protein: CASSGGSGRTYNEQFF.

The chain carries TRBV19 and TRBJ2-1; 12 bases fit TRBD2. Trimming removed 1 base from V and 2 bases from J; junction bases left unmatched: 0. This CDR3 is 16 amino acids long. Germline-derived CDR1 and CDR2 are LNHDA and SQIVND (reference sequence). Here the CDR3 DNA reads TGTGCCAGTAGTATAGGGACTAGCGGGACCTACAATGAGCAGTTCTTC. It translates to CASSIGTSGTYNEQFF.

This chain links TRBV2 with TRBJ2-1, with D hard to call. The CDR3 covers 10 residues. V shed 4 bases and J shed 10 bases, with 5 bases lying between them. Germline V lookup: CDR1 SNHLY, CDR2 FYNNEI. In DNA, the CDR3 is TGTGCCAGCAGTGGGCCAGAGCAGTTCTTC. Protein: CASSGPEQFF.

The chain employs TRBV6-5 and TRBJ2-5, with D possibly matching TRBD2 (5 bases). The CDR3 runs to 10 residues. Germline V gene data show CDR1 as MNHEY and CDR2 as SVGAGI. The V end lost 7 bases, the J end lost 13 bases, and 13 bases lay between the germline ends. CDR3 protein: CASNDYLRYF. CDR3 nucleotide sequence: TGTGCCAGCAACGACTACCTGAGGTACTTC.

This sequence joins TRBV6-5 and TRBJ1-2; 8 bases align to TRBD1. The germline V gene has CDR1 MNHEY and CDR2 SVGAGI. After removal of 10 bases from V and 4 bases from J, the junction contained 5 bases not matched to a gene. The CDR3 extends over 12 amino acids. CDR3 sequence: CATGQGGYGYTF. The CDR3 DNA follows: TGTGCCACCGGACAGGGCGGCTATGGCTACACCTTC.

The chain links TRBV28 to TRBJ1-4, with a weak D call TRBD1 (5 bases). Trimming pared 6 bases from V and 6 bases from J, leaving 8 bases between. Germline loops: CDR1 MDHEN, CDR2 SYDVKM. CDR3 size: 12 residues. CDR3 loop: CASRGRYEKLFF. CDR3 coding DNA: TGTGCCAGCAGGGGGCGCTATGAAAAACTGTTTTTT.

The V and J genes are TRBV7-6 and TRBJ2-2; 7 bases agree with TRBD1. Trimming took 5 bases from V and 3 from J; bases not matched to a gene: 6. CDR1 is SGHVS, CDR2 FNYEAQ, per germline. There are 15 residues in the CDR3. The CDR3 reads CASSRTGADTGELFF. The CDR3 coding sequence is TGTGCCAGCAGCCGTACAGGGGCGGACACCGGGGAGCTGTTTTTT.

This clone was seen only once. The chain uses TRBV19 and TRBJ2-1; the match to TRBD2 covers 9 bases. From germline, CDR1 is LNHDA and CDR2 SQIVND (reference sequence). The CDR3 length is 15 residues. V lost 7 bases, J lost 8 bases, and 12 bases stayed unmatched. CDR3 coding DNA: TGTGCCAGTAAGGTAGTGGCTAGCGGGATGGATGAGCAGTTCTTC. It translates to CASKVVASGMDEQFF.

The chain recombines TRBV10-3 with TRBJ1-1; D perhaps matches TRBD1 (5 bases). V dropped 0 bases and J dropped 4 bases, with 15 bases sitting between them. CDR1 is ENHRY and CDR2 is SYGVKD in the germline V gene. There are 16 residues in the CDR3. The CDR3 DNA sequence: TGTGCCATCAGTGAGTCGAAGGGACTTTGGGGCACTGAAGCTTTCTTT. Its translation: CAISESKGLWGTEAFF.

The chain recombines TRBV24-1 with TRBJ2-2; the match to TRBD1 covers 9 bases. The germline V gene encodes CDR1 KGHDR and CDR2 SFDVKD. Trimming at V came to 4 bases and at J to 5 bases, leaving 10 bases not matched to a gene. The length of the CDR3 is 17 residues. The CDR3 DNA reads TGTGCCACCAGTGAACTCGGGACAGGGCTAGGGACCGGGGAGCTGTTTTTT. It is translated as CATSELGTGLGTGELFF.

This clone appeared once. J is TRBJ1-5 and V is TRBV6-4; D ambiguous. Looked up from germline, CDR1 is MRHNA and CDR2 is SNTAGT. There are 15 residues in the CDR3. The V end was cut by 6 bases, the J end by 0 bases, with 12 bases between. The CDR3 DNA reads as TGTGCCAGCAGCCCCTACCCAGGTAGCAATCAGCCCCAGCATTTT. It yields the protein CASSPYPGSNQPQHF.

The chain is built from TRBV25-1 and TRBJ1-6; TRBD1 might be the D (5 bases). This CDR3 comprises 16 residues. Trimming shortened V by 4 bases and J by 7 bases, and 17 bases separated the two germline ends. Germline assignment: CDR1 MGHDK and CDR2 SYGVNS. CDR3 nucleotides: TGTGCCAGCAGTGCCCTTCTTCCACGGGGGAATTCACCCCTCCACTTT. Translation gives CASSALLPRGNSPLHF.

The rearrangement links TRBV27 to TRBJ1-1; a possible D gene is TRBD1 (5 bases). Germline-derived CDR1 and CDR2 are MNHEY and SMNVEV (reference sequence). The CDR3 runs 15 residues. V lost 2 bases and J lost 3, with 13 bases in between. The CDR3 nucleotides are TGTGCCAGCAGTTTAACAGGTTCTCGGGACACTGAAGCTTTCTTT. Protein: CASSLTGSRDTEAFF.

Only one count was recorded for this clone. The chain recombines TRBV2 with TRBJ2-3; D possibly corresponds to TRBD2 (6 bases). Per germline, CDR1 SNHLY and CDR2 FYNNEI. V was clipped by 7 bases and J by 6 bases, with 17 bases between them. The CDR3 length is 14 residues. CDR3 DNA sequence: TGTGCCAGCATCGGGTTAGCGGCTCGCGATACGCAGTATTTT. Protein: CASIGLAARDTQYF.

CDR3 nucleotide sequence: TGCAGCGTTGATGGACGGACGGCTCACTATGGCTACACCTTC. Translated: CSVDGRTAHYGYTF. This chain joins TRBV29-1 and TRBJ1-2; D call uncertain. This CDR3 comprises 14 residues. The ends were cut back, 3 bases at V and 3 bases at J, with 14 bases in the middle. Looked up from germline, CDR1 is SQVTM and CDR2 is ANQGSEA.

The chain uses TRBV11-2 and TRBJ2-7; TRBD2 might be the D (6 bases). V lost 3 bases, J lost 0 bases, and 21 bases lay in between. This CDR3 spans 18 amino acids. Germline assignment: CDR1 SGHAT and CDR2 FQNNGV. CDR3 amino acids: CASSFPRGTADSSYEQYF. In DNA form, the CDR3 reads TGTGCCAGCAGCTTCCCCCGGGGGACGGCCGACAGCTCCTACGAGCAGTACTTC.

The rearrangement joins TRBV4-2 to TRBJ1-5, with D hard to call. The CDR3 runs 14 residues. CDR1 and CDR2 from the germline V gene are LGHNA and YNFKEQ. V lost 1 base and J lost 5, with 9 bases in between. The DNA of the CDR3 is TGTGCCAGCAGCCAAGGGGCTGGAGATCAGCCCCAGCATTTT. It codes for CASSQGAGDQPQHF.

This rearrangement joins TRBV3-1 (or the pseudogene TRBV3-2) to TRBJ1-1, with D perhaps matching TRBD1 (6 bases). Trimming left V 3 bases short and J 5 bases short, with 19 bases between. Germline V gives CDR1 LGHDT, CDR2 YNNKEL (reference sequence). The CDR3 contains 16 residues. The CDR3 DNA is TGTGCCAGCAGCCATTGGGGGGGGGCGCGAAGGACTGAAGCTTTCTTT. Amino acid sequence: CASSHWGGARRTEAFF.

The rearrangement links TRBV20-1 to TRBJ2-3; D unresolved. Per germline, CDR1 DFQATT and CDR2 SNEGSKA (reference sequence). The V and J ends lost 3 bases and 6 bases respectively, with 10 bases between them. This CDR3 is built from 12 residues. The DNA of the CDR3 is TGCAGTGCTAGTGCCCTCTTCGATACGCAGTATTTT. Residues: CSASALFDTQYF.

The chain links TRBV5-4 to TRBJ1-2; a possible D gene is TRBD1 (5 bases). The germline gives CDR1 SGHNT, CDR2 YYREEE (reference sequence). The V end lost 5 bases, the J end lost 2 bases, and 13 bases lay between the germline ends. This CDR3 has 14 residues. The CDR3 loop is CASRWSGGNYGYTF. The CDR3 DNA is TGTGCCAGCAGGTGGTCCGGGGGGAACTATGGCTACACCTTC. Full variable domain (missing parts from reference TRBV5-4 and TRBJ1-2): ETGVTQSPTHLIKTRGQQVTLRCSSQSGHNTVSWYQQALGQGPQFIFQYYREEENGRGNFPPRFSGLQFPNYSSELNVNALELDDSALYLCASRWSGGNYGYTFGSGTRLTVV.